This T cell receptor (beta chain) was sequenced in a study of blood T cells in healthy people across ages. Study-wide findings and caveats: Both higher diversity and more naive CD4+ cells marked long-lived donors when set against aged donors.

Whenever a sample was processed, at least 6 million PBMCs were isolated. Per sample, extraction of total RNA gave at least 6 micrograms in every case. Germline-derived CDR1 and CDR2 are SEHNR and FQNEAQ (reference sequence). The CDR3 has 14 residues. Trimming at V came to 7 bases and at J to 15 bases, leaving 16 bases not matched to a gene. About this clonotype: Its antigen is undetermined.

PCR was performed a second time for about 7 to 11 cycles using a sample-barcoded 5' primer and a J-beta primer mix. Every sample gave at least 3 million paired-end reads containing CDR3. TCRdb re-derived calls from the 5' RACE reads in MiXCR, one entry per CDR3 protein. Among around 1,700,000 distinct CDR3 sequences listed, 28% were seen once. Material for sequencing was blood. The genes are TRBV7-9 and TRBJ2-1; 9 nucleotides match TRBD1. This clonotype was sampled from a woman younger than 45 in good health. The CDR3 protein is CASIAGTGYNERFF. The CDR3 DNA reads TGTGCCAGCATCGCAGGGACAGGGTACAATGAGAGGTTCTTC.